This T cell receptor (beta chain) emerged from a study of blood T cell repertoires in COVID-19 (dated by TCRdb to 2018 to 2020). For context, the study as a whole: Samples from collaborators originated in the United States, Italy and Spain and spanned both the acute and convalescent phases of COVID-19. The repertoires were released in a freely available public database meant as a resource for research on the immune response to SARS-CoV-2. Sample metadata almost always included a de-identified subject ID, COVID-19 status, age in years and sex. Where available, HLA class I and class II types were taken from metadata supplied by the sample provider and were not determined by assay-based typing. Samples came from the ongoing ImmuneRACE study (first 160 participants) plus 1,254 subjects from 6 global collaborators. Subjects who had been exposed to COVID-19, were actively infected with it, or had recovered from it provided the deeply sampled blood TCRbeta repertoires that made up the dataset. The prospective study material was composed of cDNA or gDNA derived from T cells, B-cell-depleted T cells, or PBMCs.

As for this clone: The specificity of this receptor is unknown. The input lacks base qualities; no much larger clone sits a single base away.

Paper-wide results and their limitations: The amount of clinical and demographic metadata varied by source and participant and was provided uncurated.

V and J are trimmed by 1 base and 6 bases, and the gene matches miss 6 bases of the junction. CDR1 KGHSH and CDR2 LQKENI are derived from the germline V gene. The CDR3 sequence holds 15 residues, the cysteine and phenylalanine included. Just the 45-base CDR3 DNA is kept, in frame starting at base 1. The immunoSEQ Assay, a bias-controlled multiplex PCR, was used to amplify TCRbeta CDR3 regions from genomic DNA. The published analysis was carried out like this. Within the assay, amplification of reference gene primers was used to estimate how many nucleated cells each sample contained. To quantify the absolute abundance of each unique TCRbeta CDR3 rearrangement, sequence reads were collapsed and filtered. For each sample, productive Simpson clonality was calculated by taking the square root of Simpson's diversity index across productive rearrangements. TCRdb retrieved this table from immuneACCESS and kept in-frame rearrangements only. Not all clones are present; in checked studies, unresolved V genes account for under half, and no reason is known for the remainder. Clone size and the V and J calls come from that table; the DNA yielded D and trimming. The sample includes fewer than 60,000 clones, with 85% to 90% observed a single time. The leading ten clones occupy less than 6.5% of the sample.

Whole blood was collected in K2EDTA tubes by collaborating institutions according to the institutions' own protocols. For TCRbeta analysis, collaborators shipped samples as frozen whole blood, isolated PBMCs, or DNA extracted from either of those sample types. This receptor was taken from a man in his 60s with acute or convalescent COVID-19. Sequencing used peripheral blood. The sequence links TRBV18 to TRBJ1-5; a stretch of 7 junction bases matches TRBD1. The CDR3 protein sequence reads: CASSPQGASSQPQHF. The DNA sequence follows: TGTGCCAGCTCACCACAGGGGGCTTCAAGTCAGCCCCAGCATTTT.